This passage covers 27 T cell receptor beta chains from one sample sequenced in a study of blood T cell repertoires in COVID-19. Clones were read by immunoSEQ multiplex PCR, and TCRdb kept only the in-frame ones, dropping some. The table includes around 100,000 clones, approximately 89% detected once. The sample consisted of peripheral blood. Every receptor here comes from a human donor with active COVID-19. The donor label of this sample is uncertain.

Notes on this clone: This sample includes further DNA sequences coding for the same CDR3. This chain links TRBV28 with TRBJ2-2; D perhaps matches TRBD2 (7 bases). Germline CDR1 and CDR2: MDHEN and SYDVKM. Trimming left V 5 bases short and J 5 bases short, with 15 bases between. The CDR3 consists of 15 residues. The CDR3 DNA follows: TGTGCCAGCAGTAGGGGGGGTCGCGGGACCGGGGAGCTGTTTTTT. Translating it yields CASSRGGRGTGELFF. Based on the CDR3 plus reference TRBV28 and TRBJ2-2, the full variable domain is DVKVTQSSRYLVKRTGEKVFLECVQDMDHENMFWYRQDPGLGLRLIYFSYDVKMKEKGDIPEGYSVSREKKERFSLILESASTNQTSMYLCASSRGGRGTGELFFGEGSRLTVL.

The V gene is TRBV2, the J gene TRBJ2-3; 9 bases match TRBD2. The V segment lost 1 base and the J segment 0 bases; nucleotides outside the gene matches: 5. This CDR3 is 17 amino acids long. The germline CDR1 and CDR2 sequences are SNHLY and FYNNEI. CDR3 sequence (DNA): TGTGCCAGCAGTGAAGGTCGGACTAGCGCGAGCACAGATACGCAGTATTTT. This gives the protein CASSEGRTSASTDTQYF.

This chain connects TRBV19 to TRBJ2-2; D perhaps matches TRBD2 (5 bases). The germline V and J ends were trimmed by 3 bases and 1 base, with 9 bases remaining between them. CDR3 length: 15 amino acids. Per germline, CDR1 LNHDA and CDR2 SQIVND (reference sequence). CDR3 sequence reads: CASSIASRNTGELFF. CDR3 nucleotide sequence: TGTGCCAGTAGTATTGCTAGCCGGAACACCGGGGAGCTGTTTTTT.

J is TRBJ2-5 and V is TRBV3-1 (or the pseudogene TRBV3-2); 8 bases match TRBD2. CDR1 LGHDT and CDR2 YNNKEL come from the germline V gene (reference sequence). V was pared by 3 bases and J by 1 base, with 10 bases of the junction left unmatched. The CDR3 sequence is 17 residues long. The CDR3 spells CASSQTGLADFQETQYF. DNA for the CDR3: TGTGCCAGCAGCCAGACCGGACTAGCCGACTTCCAAGAGACCCAGTACTTC.

V is TRBV6-2 or TRBV6-3 and J is TRBJ1-4; 10 bases agree with TRBD1. The CDR3 has 17 amino acids. Germline CDR1 MNHEY, CDR2 SVGEGT. Trimming took 4 bases from V and 8 from J; bases not matched to a gene: 13. As DNA, the CDR3 is TGTGCCAGCAGTTCCTATCAAAGGGACAGGGGCGAAGAAAAACTGTTTTTT. It codes for CASSSYQRDRGEEKLFF.

The CDR3 spells CASTSNRGPGMNTEAFF. The CDR3 DNA reads TGTGCCAGCACCTCAAACAGGGGACCTGGCATGAACACTGAAGCTTTCTTT. The chain uses TRBV5-6 and TRBJ1-1; 7 positions match TRBD1. V was clipped by 6 bases and J by 0 bases; unmatched bases: 14. The CDR3 sequence is 17 residues long. CDR1 is SGHDT, CDR2 YYEEEE, per germline.

Here the CDR3 reads CASSLARQIEETQYF. The CDR3 DNA is TGTGCCAGCAGCTTAGCGCGACAGATAGAAGAGACCCAGTACTTC. The chain has TRBV7-2 and TRBJ2-5, with D tentatively TRBD1 (5 bases). This CDR3 has 15 amino acids. With 0 bases removed from V and 3 bases from J, the gap between germline ends came to 11 bases. The V gene's germline CDR1 is SGHTA and CDR2 FQGNSA.

This chain joins TRBV9 and TRBJ2-3, with 14 bases that match TRBD2. The CDR3 sequence is 18 residues long. The V gene's germline CDR1 is SGDLS and CDR2 YYNGEE. The V gene end was trimmed by 4 bases and the J gene end by 0 bases; junction bases not matched to a gene: 7. The CDR3 here is CASSHGTSGSTSTDTQYF. Written as DNA, the CDR3 is TGTGCCAGCAGCCACGGGACTAGCGGGAGCACCAGCACAGATACGCAGTATTTT. The complete variable domain, with remaining parts taken from reference TRBV9 and TRBJ2-3, reads DSGVTQTPKHLITATGQRVTLRCSPRSGDLSVYWYQQSLDQGLQFLIQYYNGEERAKGNILERFSAQQFPDLHSELNLSSLELGDSALYFCASSHGTSGSTSTDTQYFGPGTRLTVL.

The rearrangement links TRBV6-4 to TRBJ1-2, with 7 bases matching TRBD1. CDR1 and CDR2 from the germline V gene are MRHNA and SNTAGT. V trimming: 6 bases; J trimming: 2 bases; junction bases outside the gene matches: 9. CDR3 length equals 15 residues. CDR3 in amino acids: CASRLQGKGNYGYTF. Here the CDR3 DNA reads TGTGCCAGCAGGCTACAGGGGAAGGGCAACTATGGCTACACCTTC.

The rearrangement links TRBV18 to TRBJ1-6; D possibly corresponds to TRBD1 (5 bases). Deletions cut 3 bases from V and 8 bases from J, with 11 bases between. CDR3 length: 14 residues. Germline CDR1 and CDR2: KGHSH and LQKENI. CDR3 loop: CASSPSGRDSPLHF. In DNA form, the CDR3 reads TGTGCCAGCTCACCGTCAGGGCGAGATTCACCCCTCCACTTT.

J is TRBJ2-1 and V is TRBV7-6; D remains unclear. This CDR3 has 15 amino acids. Trimming cost V 4 bases and J 6 bases, with 16 bases left between them. Germline CDR1 and CDR2: SGHVS and FNYEAQ. CDR3 bases: TGTGCCAGCAGCTCCGCGGCCCGGGTCATCAATGAGCAGTTCTTC. Its protein product is CASSSAARVINEQFF.

The chain is built from TRBV7-2 and TRBJ1-1; D remains unclear. Germline CDR1 reads SGHTA; CDR2 reads FQGNSA. V shed 5 bases and J shed 7 bases, with 17 bases lying between them. The length of the CDR3 is 14 residues. DNA for the CDR3: TGTGCCAGCAGCCCCGAATTTGTTCCCAGTGAAGCTTTCTTT. This codes for CASSPEFVPSEAFF.

The rearrangement uses TRBV3-1 (or the pseudogene TRBV3-2) and TRBJ1-2; D uncertain. V was clipped by 2 bases and J by 1 base, with 8 bases between them. Germline CDR1 reads LGHDT; CDR2 reads YNNKEL (reference sequence). The CDR3 extends over 14 amino acids. CDR3 in DNA: TGTGCCAGCAGCCAATTGGCCAATAACTATGGCTACACCTTC. This encodes CASSQLANNYGYTF.

The gene calls are TRBV5-1 and TRBJ2-1, with D possibly TRBD2 on 6 matching bases. The CDR3 is 15 amino acids. CDR1 is SGHRS, CDR2 YFSETQ, per germline. Trimming left V 6 bases short and J 7 bases short, with 20 bases between. The CDR3 DNA is TGCGCCAGCACCCAAGCAACGGGACTCTTGAATGAGCAGTTCTTC. Amino acid sequence: CASTQATGLLNEQFF.

This clone showed up just once. This chain uses TRBV7-2 with TRBJ2-3, with unresolved D. Deletions cut 4 bases from V and 5 bases from J, with 10 bases between. Germline-derived CDR1 and CDR2 are SGHTA and FQGNSA. The CDR3 runs to 13 residues. This CDR3 is CASSSPPQDTQYF. CDR3 nucleotides: TGTGCCAGCAGCTCCCCCCCCCAAGATACGCAGTATTTT.

The chain links TRBV28 to TRBJ1-4; TRBD1 aligns across 10 bases. After removal of 6 bases from V and 7 bases from J, the junction contained 5 bases not matched to a gene. The V gene's germline CDR1 is MDHEN and CDR2 SYDVKM. The CDR3 length is 14 residues. This CDR3 reads CASRETGGGEKLFF. As DNA, the CDR3 is TGTGCCAGCAGGGAGACAGGGGGCGGTGAAAAACTGTTTTTT. Full variable domain (missing parts from reference TRBV28 and TRBJ1-4): DVKVTQSSRYLVKRTGEKVFLECVQDMDHENMFWYRQDPGLGLRLIYFSYDVKMKEKGDIPEGYSVSREKKERFSLILESASTNQTSMYLCASRETGGGEKLFFGSGTQLSVL.

For this clone: Other DNA sequences in the same sample also yield this CDR3. The V and J genes are TRBV11-2 and TRBJ1-2, with TRBD1 identical over 7 bases. The CDR3 is 13 amino acids. V trimming: 1 base; J trimming: 5 bases; junction bases outside the gene matches: 1. The germline CDR1 and CDR2 sequences are SGHAT and FQNNGV. Here the CDR3 reads CASSLAQGYGYTF. The CDR3 region has the DNA TGTGCCAGCAGCTTAGCACAGGGGTATGGCTACACCTTC.

The CDR3 DNA follows: TGCAGCGTTGGGTCTCTCAGGGGAGATGGCTACACCTTC. It translates to CSVGSLRGDGYTF. The gene calls are TRBV29-1 and TRBJ1-2; D may be TRBD1 (6 bases). Germline CDR1 reads SQVTM; CDR2 reads ANQGSEA. V was trimmed by 4 bases and J by 6 bases, leaving 15 bases between them. The CDR3 length is 13 residues.

The gene calls are TRBV7-8 and TRBJ1-5; D unresolved. This CDR3 spans 15 amino acids. Trimming removed 2 bases at V and 2 bases at J, with 10 bases between. Germline-derived CDR1 and CDR2 are SGHVS and FQNEAQ. DNA of the CDR3: TGTGCCAGCAGCTTAATCGGCGGAGGCAATCAGCCCCAGCATTTT. It yields the protein CASSLIGGGNQPQHF.

With regard to this clone: At one boundary the junction diverges from the germline segment, which might be a read error. The V call is TRBV28, the J call TRBJ2-1; 7 bases line up with TRBD2. The CDR3 is 12 residues long. Germline lookup yields CDR1 MDHEN and CDR2 SYDVKM. CDR3 loop: CASSTSGGDSLF. CDR3 in DNA: TGTGCCAGCAGTACATCTGGGGGGGATTCCCTCTTC.

The chain couples TRBV4-1 to TRBJ2-7, with 7 bases lining up with TRBD2. The ends lost 1 base at V and 0 bases at J; junction bases unmatched: 0. The CDR3 is 14 residues long. The V gene's germline CDR1 is MGHRA and CDR2 YSYEKL. CDR3 sequence (DNA): TGCGCCAGCAGCCAAGGCGGGGGCTCCTACGAGCAGTACTTC. Protein product: CASSQGGGSYEQYF.

The rearrangement links TRBV5-5 to TRBJ1-2; 10 nucleotides align to TRBD1. CDR3 size: 16 residues. The germline V gene encodes CDR1 SGHKS and CDR2 YYEKEE (reference sequence). With 0 bases clipped from V and 4 bases from J, the junction kept 6 bases outside the gene matches. The CDR3 loop is CASSLDWTGGGYGYTF. DNA for the CDR3: TGTGCCAGCAGCTTGGACTGGACAGGGGGGGGCTATGGCTACACCTTC.

V gene TRBV19 combines with J gene TRBJ1-5; D is possibly TRBD1 (6 bases). Trimming removed 2 bases at V and 0 bases at J, with 11 bases between. Germline-derived CDR1 and CDR2 are LNHDA and SQIVND (reference sequence). The length of the CDR3 is 16 residues. In DNA, the CDR3 is TGTGCCAGTAGTATAAGCGGGACACTTAGCAATCAGCCCCAGCATTTT. Translation: CASSISGTLSNQPQHF. Using reference TRBV19 and TRBJ1-5 for the parts outside the CDR3, the full variable domain is DGGITQSPKYLFRKEGQNVTLSCEQNLNHDAMYWYRQDPGQGLRLIYYSQIVNDFQKGDIAEGYSVSREKKESFPLTVTSAQKNPTAFYLCASSISGTLSNQPQHFGDGTRLSIL.

The chain uses TRBV7-8 and TRBJ2-7; TRBD1 aligns across 7 bases. The ends lost 8 bases at V and 1 base at J; junction bases unmatched: 11. Germline V lookup: CDR1 SGHVS, CDR2 FQNEAQ. The CDR3 has 15 residues. CDR3 region: CASAIGQGESYEQYF. The CDR3 nucleotides read TGTGCCAGCGCCATCGGGCAGGGGGAATCCTACGAGCAGTACTTC. Based on the CDR3 plus reference TRBV7-8 and TRBJ2-7, the full variable domain is GAGVSQSPRYKVAKRGQDVALRCDPISGHVSLFWYQQALGQGPEFLTYFQNEAQLDKSGLPSDRFFAERPEGSVSTLKIQRTQQEDSAVYLCASAIGQGESYEQYFGPGTRLTVT.

The chain has TRBV7-2 and TRBJ2-7, with 7 bases matching TRBD1. Germline V gene sequence: CDR1 SGHTA, CDR2 FQGNSA. The CDR3 has 17 residues. The trim removed 1 base at V and 1 base at J, leaving 10 bases unmatched. The CDR3 loop reads CASSLEGLDRSSYEQYF. CDR3 DNA sequence: TGTGCCAGCAGCTTAGAAGGATTGGACAGGAGTTCCTACGAGCAGTACTTC. Full variable domain (outside the CDR3, taken from reference TRBV7-2 and TRBJ2-7): GAGVSQSPSNKVTEKGKDVELRCDPISGHTALYWYRQSLGQGLEFLIYFQGNSAPDKSGLPSDRFSAERTGGSVSTLTIQRTQQEDSAVYLCASSLEGLDRSSYEQYFGPGTRLTVT.

The V gene is TRBV19, the J gene TRBJ2-5; 10 nucleotides match TRBD2. Germline V gives CDR1 LNHDA, CDR2 SQIVND (reference sequence). CDR3 length: 15 residues. The V segment lost 4 bases and the J segment 2 bases; nucleotides outside the gene matches: 4. This CDR3 reads CASSTGAGGQETQYF. The CDR3 region has the DNA TGTGCCAGTAGTACCGGAGCGGGGGGGCAAGAGACCCAGTACTTC.

This chain connects TRBV5-5 to TRBJ2-5; possibly TRBD1 for D (5 bases). This CDR3 contains 16 residues. The germline V and J ends were trimmed by 2 bases and 4 bases, with 18 bases remaining between them. The germline gives CDR1 SGHKS, CDR2 YYEKEE (reference sequence). The chain's CDR3 is CASSFLLGAYGETQYF. The CDR3 nucleotides are TGTGCCAGCAGCTTCCTCTTAGGGGCGTATGGAGAGACCCAGTACTTC.